Listed here are 20 T cell receptor beta chains from one sample, sequenced in a study of CD8+CD57+ T cells in acquired aplastic anemia. All sequencing subjects had displayed CD8+CD57+ cell expansion on flow cytometry. For CDR3 and TCR beta VDJ profiling, genomic DNA was the template used. Via MiXCR, TCRdb re-called the reads, giving one row per CDR3 protein. Here the sample spans 180,000 or so distinct CDR3 sequences, around half being singletons. Sequencing was done on a sample of sorted CD4+, CD8+, or CD8+CD57+ T cells (not recorded which) from PBMCs. These receptors came from a human donor with aplastic anemia.

The genes are TRBV20-1 and TRBJ2-3; D is uncertain. The CDR3 contains 13 residues. The germline V gene encodes CDR1 DFQATT and CDR2 SNEGSKA (reference sequence). The CDR3 is CSKSVGSPDTQYF. The CDR3 region has the DNA TGCAGCAAGAGCGTAGGGTCCCCCGATACGCAGTATTTT.

The rearrangement links TRBV7-6 to TRBJ2-1; D might be TRBD1 (6 bases). Trimming left V 4 bases short and J 12 bases short, with 10 bases between. Germline CDR1 and CDR2: SGHVS and FNYEAQ. The CDR3 runs 11 residues. The CDR3 coding sequence is TGTGCCAGCAGCTCAGAACAGGGGCAGTTCTTC. As protein: CASSSEQGQFF.

The chain couples TRBV7-8 to TRBJ1-5; unclear D gene. Germline V gene data show CDR1 as SGHVS and CDR2 as FQNEAQ. The V end was cut by 5 bases, the J end by 4 bases, with 18 bases between. This CDR3 has 16 residues. The CDR3 DNA follows: TGTGCCAGCAGCCGTAATATAGGCCGGAATAATCAGCCCCAGCATTTT. Residues: CASSRNIGRNNQPQHF. Full variable domain (rest looked up from reference TRBV7-8 and TRBJ1-5): GAGVSQSPRYKVAKRGQDVALRCDPISGHVSLFWYQQALGQGPEFLTYFQNEAQLDKSGLPSDRFFAERPEGSVSTLKIQRTQQEDSAVYLCASSRNIGRNNQPQHFGDGTRLSIL.

This clonotype was recorded a few times. This chain connects TRBV15 to TRBJ2-3, with 7 bases aligning to TRBD2. The V gene end was trimmed by 0 bases and the J gene end by 11 bases; junction bases not matched to a gene: 8. Germline V lookup: CDR1 LNHNV, CDR2 YYDKDF (reference sequence). The CDR3 consists of 14 residues. The CDR3 here is CATSRDRLAVGQYF. The CDR3 DNA follows: TGTGCCACCAGCAGAGATCGGCTAGCGGTAGGGCAGTATTTT.

This clonotype has ten or more counts. The rearrangement joins TRBV7-6 to TRBJ1-6, with a tentative D call TRBD1 (5 bases). The V gene's germline CDR1 is SGHVS and CDR2 FNYEAQ. Trimming took 0 bases from V and 6 from J, leaving 12 bases between them. The CDR3 totals 16 residues. CDR3 in DNA: TGTGCCAGCAGCTTAGCGGGGCGGAATTCTAATTCACCCCTCCACTTT. Translated: CASSLAGRNSNSPLHF.

The table lists this clonotype with many counts. The rearrangement joins TRBV29-1 to TRBJ2-1; 8 bases agree with TRBD2. Germline CDR1 is SQVTM and CDR2 is ANQGSEA. Unmatched junction bases numbered 8, after V lost 8 bases and J lost 5 bases. This CDR3 has 13 residues. The CDR3 DNA is TGCAGCACCTTAAGCGGGGGCAACAATGAGCAGTTCTTC. This sequence encodes CSTLSGGNNEQFF.

The CDR3 region has the DNA TGTGCCATCAGTGGAAACAGGGGATCTAACTATGGCTACACCTTC. Translating it yields CAISGNRGSNYGYTF. The chain employs TRBV10-3 and TRBJ1-2, with 7 bases fitting TRBD1. Germline V gene sequence: CDR1 ENHRY, CDR2 SYGVKD. Trimming cost V 4 bases and J 0 bases; bases outside gene matches: 5. The CDR3 runs to 15 residues.

The chain joins TRBV10-2 to TRBJ1-2, with 7 bases aligning to TRBD1. The trim removed 8 bases at V and 5 bases at J, leaving 20 bases unmatched. Germline assignment: CDR1 WSHSY and CDR2 SAAADI. The CDR3 covers 17 residues. This chain's CDR3 is CASRQTGRALDEYGYTF. The CDR3 bases are TGCGCCAGCCGTCAGACAGGGAGGGCCCTCGACGAATATGGCTACACCTTC.

In this sample, this clonotype turned up many times. The rearrangement joins TRBV25-1 to TRBJ1-5, with D uncertain. V shed 1 base and J shed 3 bases, with 4 bases lying between them. The CDR3 loop spans 13 amino acids. CDR1 and CDR2 from the germline V gene are MGHDK and SYGVNS. Here the CDR3 DNA reads TGTGCCAGCAGTGAATCGAACAATCAGCCCCAGCATTTT. As protein: CASSESNNQPQHF.

Note on this clonotype: Relative to the germline gene, one junction end is altered; a read error may explain this. The genes are TRBV11-2 and TRBJ2-5; TRBD2 matches at 11 bases. The CDR3 spans 18 residues. Germline CDR1 SGHAT, CDR2 FQNNGV. In nucleotides, the CDR3 is TGTGCCAACAGCTTTGGCCTAGCGGGAGGCTTTTCCTACAATGAGCAGTACTTC. This codes for CANSFGLAGGFSYNEQYF.

This sequence joins TRBV4-2 and TRBJ2-7, with 9 bases lining up with TRBD2. The J call is in doubt because the DNA end fits TRBJ2-1 better. CDR3 length: 16 amino acids. Germline-derived CDR1 and CDR2 are LGHNA and YNFKEQ. CDR3 nucleotide sequence: TGTGCCAGCAGCCAAGAAGTAGCGGGGGACCACAATGAGCAGTTCTTC. Its translation: CASSQEVAGDHNEQFF.

The V and J genes are TRBV29-1 and TRBJ2-1; D uncertain. The CDR3 consists of 15 residues. Trimming stripped 3 bases from V and 2 bases from J, with 14 bases between. Germline V gene sequence: CDR1 SQVTM, CDR2 ANQGSEA. CDR3 nucleotide sequence: TGCAGCGTTGACGGCCGTGGTCCGCCCTACAATGAGCAGTTCTTC. Protein: CSVDGRGPPYNEQFF.

This clonotype was recorded at least ten times. The chain couples TRBV20-1 to TRBJ2-3, with D perhaps given as TRBD1 or TRBD2 (6 bases each). The CDR3 is made up of 14 amino acids. CDR1 and CDR2 (germline): DFQATT, SNEGSKA (reference sequence). Trimming shortened V by 7 bases and J by 1 base, and 15 bases separated the two germline ends. CDR3 sequence (DNA): TGCAGTGTGTCTCGGGGGCCCGGCACAGATACGCAGTATTTT. Its translation: CSVSRGPGTDTQYF.

A few counts support this clonotype. V and J are TRBV6-2 or TRBV6-3 and TRBJ2-1; 12 nucleotides line up with TRBD2. V was pared by 0 bases and J by 7 bases, with 4 bases of the junction left unmatched. The CDR3 loop spans 16 amino acids. From germline, CDR1 is MNHEY and CDR2 SVGEGT. The CDR3 sequence is CASSYSTSGGQNEQFF. The CDR3 DNA reads as TGTGCCAGCAGTTACTCGACTAGCGGGGGCCAGAATGAGCAGTTCTTC.

The V and J genes are TRBV5-4 and TRBJ1-5; D is possibly TRBD1 (6 bases). Trimming shortened V by 1 base and J by 1 base, and 12 bases separated the two germline ends. This CDR3 spans 16 amino acids. The germline gives CDR1 SGHNT, CDR2 YYREEE (reference sequence). The CDR3 region has the DNA TGTGCCAGCAGCTTGCTCTACAGGGCCAGCAATCAGCCCCAGCATTTT. This gives the protein CASSLLYRASNQPQHF.

The chain carries TRBV2 and TRBJ2-7; a weak D match, TRBD1 (6 bases). Germline CDR1 SNHLY, CDR2 FYNNEI. Trimming took 8 bases from V and 3 from J, leaving 17 bases between them. The CDR3 runs to 14 residues. The CDR3 DNA sequence: TGTGCCAGCTCCCAGACAGGCCCCCGCTACGAGCAGTACTTC. Amino acid sequence: CASSQTGPRYEQYF.

This clonotype occurred many times. The V call is TRBV6-1, the J call TRBJ2-2; TRBD1 is a possible D gene (5 bases). Per germline, CDR1 MNHNS and CDR2 SASEGT. V shed 10 bases and J shed 0 bases, with 9 bases lying between them. The CDR3 loop spans 13 amino acids. CDR3 loop: CATRQTNTGELFF. The CDR3 region has the DNA TGTGCCACCCGACAGACGAACACCGGGGAGCTGTTTTTT.

This chain links TRBV10-3 with TRBJ1-2, with D tentatively TRBD1 (6 bases). Looked up from germline, CDR1 is ENHRY and CDR2 is SYGVKD. V dropped 6 bases and J dropped 0 bases, with 14 bases sitting between them. This CDR3 region has 15 residues. CDR3 residues: CAIRIRDTANYGYTF. DNA of the CDR3: TGTGCCATCAGGATCCGGGACACAGCTAACTATGGCTACACCTTC.

This clonotype has at least ten counts. This chain joins TRBV20-1 and TRBJ2-3; D ambiguous. The CDR3 spans 14 residues. The V end was cut by 5 bases, the J end by 2 bases, with 14 bases between. Per germline, CDR1 DFQATT and CDR2 SNEGSKA (reference sequence). Here the CDR3 DNA reads TGCAGTGCTTCCCGTCTTCCCTCCACAGATACGCAGTATTTT. It specifies CSASRLPSTDTQYF.

This chain uses TRBV6-5 with TRBJ2-7; D not resolved. CDR1 and CDR2 (germline): MNHEY, SVGAGI. Trimming stripped 1 base from V and 0 bases from J, with 7 bases between. The CDR3 is 14 amino acids. CDR3 region: CASSYFPSSYEQYF. CDR3 DNA: TGTGCCAGCAGTTACTTCCCTAGCTCCTACGAGCAGTACTTC.